This T cell receptor beta chain appears in the sequencing data of a study of T cells in localized non-small cell lung cancer. Here immunoSEQ multiplex PCR was the method, and the copy in TCRdb shows in-frame clones only, minus some. This table has 2,000 to 3,000 clones, 20% to 30% appearing once. The germline CDR1 and CDR2 sequences are SGDLS and YYNGEE. This CDR3 spans 15 amino acids. V lost 0 bases and J 3 bases, leaving 10 bases between the germline ends. Study observations and caveats: A median roughly 50 of the top 100 tumor clones appeared in adjacent lung.

By share, this clone ranks as large. Its matching antigen is unknown. This rearrangement joins TRBV9 to TRBJ2-1; D possibly corresponds to TRBD1 (5 bases). The TCR was taken from a male donor aged 60 or over with stage II squamous cell lung carcinoma. Sequenced material: lung tumor tissue, taken before any cancer treatment. The CDR3 DNA reads as TGTGCCAGCAGCGTAGTCCCTAGGGGCTACAATGAGCAGTTCTTC. This gives the protein CASSVVPRGYNEQFF.